The 10 T cell receptor beta chains below all came from one sample that was sequenced in a study of blood T cells in healthy people across ages. Alongside a J-beta primer mix, a sample-barcoded 5' primer served in a second PCR lasting about 7 to 12 cycles. Each CDR3 protein gets one entry after TCRdb re-called the 5' RACE reads with MiXCR. The sample shows fewer than 1,000,000 distinct CDR3 sequences, about 46% of them seen only once. Sequences were obtained from blood. The receptors were gathered from a man older than 75 in good health.

V and J are TRBV7-2 and TRBJ2-3, with D hard to call. Germline V gives CDR1 SGHTA, CDR2 FQGNSA. The length of the CDR3 is 15 residues. V was trimmed by 2 bases and J by 4 bases, leaving 13 bases between them. CDR3 in DNA: TGTGCCAGCAGCTTATCGACACAGCGACCAGATACGCAGTATTTT. This sequence encodes CASSLSTQRPDTQYF.

The chain recombines TRBV7-2 with TRBJ1-1; tentative D call: TRBD1 (5 bases). Trimming took off 4 bases at V and 2 bases at J, with 14 bases between the two ends. The germline CDR1 and CDR2 sequences are SGHTA and FQGNSA. The CDR3 is 15 residues long. CDR3 residues: CASSSSPTANTEAFF. CDR3 nucleotide sequence: TGTGCCAGCAGCTCATCGCCGACAGCTAACACTGAAGCTTTCTTT.

The V gene is TRBV6-6, the J gene TRBJ1-5; 8 nucleotides match TRBD1. The germline gives CDR1 MNHNY, CDR2 SVGAGI (reference sequence). After removal of 6 bases from V and 8 bases from J, the junction contained 9 bases not matched to a gene. CDR3 size: 14 residues. DNA of the CDR3: TGTGCCAGCAGCCCGACAGGGGAGGCTAAGCCCCAGCATTTT. This gives the protein CASSPTGEAKPQHF.

This rearrangement joins TRBV12-3 or TRBV12-4 to TRBJ2-4; 12 bases map to TRBD2. After removal of 3 bases from V and 7 bases from J, the junction contained 7 bases not matched to a gene. The CDR3 runs 16 residues. The CDR3 region has the DNA TGTGCCAGCAGTTTCGGACTAGCGGGAACTCGGAACATTCAGTACTTC. Its translation is CASSFGLAGTRNIQYF.

As DNA, the CDR3 is TGCAGTGCTAGATCCCAGGGGGACAGGGGGTCCTACGAGCAGTACTTC. It is translated as CSARSQGDRGSYEQYF. The chain uses TRBV20-1 and TRBJ2-7; 11 bases match TRBD1. The CDR3 consists of 16 residues. CDR1 and CDR2 from the germline V gene are DFQATT and SNEGSKA (reference sequence). With 2 bases clipped from V and 1 base from J, the junction kept 7 bases outside the gene matches.

This clonotype was observed a few times. This chain joins TRBV7-9 and TRBJ2-4; 7 bases fit TRBD2. The DNA matches TRBJ2-7 better at its end, which makes the J call doubtful. CDR3 size: 15 residues. Looked up from germline, CDR1 is SEHNR and CDR2 is FQNEAQ (reference sequence). The CDR3: CASSEPSGTLHEQYF. The CDR3 nucleotides are TGTGCCAGCAGCGAACCAAGCGGGACTCTCCACGAGCAGTACTTC.

This chain connects TRBV3-1 to TRBJ2-5; 7 bases are shared with TRBD1. TRBJ2-7 matches the DNA end more closely, so the J call is doubtful. In germline, CDR1 is LGHDT, CDR2 YNNKEL (reference sequence). This CDR3 has 15 residues. As DNA, the CDR3 is TGTGCCAGCGGCTACCAGGACAGGTTCGTTTACGAGCAGTACTTC. Amino acid sequence: CASGYQDRFVYEQYF.

This chain connects TRBV3-1 to TRBJ2-3, with no clear D. Germline CDR1 is LGHDT and CDR2 is YNNKEL (reference sequence). This CDR3 has 14 residues. Trimming shortened V by 0 bases and J by 9 bases, and 13 bases separated the two germline ends. Here the CDR3 DNA reads TGTGCCAGCAGCCAAGATGGCGGCAGTGGCACGCAGTATTTT. Translated: CASSQDGGSGTQYF.

V and J are TRBV27 and TRBJ1-5, with D hard to call. Germline CDR1 reads MNHEY; CDR2 reads SMNVEV (reference sequence). V was cut by 5 bases and J by 7 bases, with 9 bases left in between. The CDR3 sequence is 12 residues long. CDR3 protein: CASSGKGQPQHF. The CDR3 nucleotides read TGTGCCAGCAGTGGGAAGGGCCAGCCCCAGCATTTT.

This clonotype has at least ten counts. The chain employs TRBV7-2 and TRBJ2-3; 7 bases map to TRBD2. The CDR3 is 14 amino acids. Trimming cost V 6 bases and J 5 bases; bases outside gene matches: 8. Germline loops: CDR1 SGHTA, CDR2 FQGNSA. In DNA form, the CDR3 reads TGTGCCAGCAGAGACGCATCTAGCGGAGATACGCAGTATTTT. Protein sequence: CASRDASSGDTQYF.